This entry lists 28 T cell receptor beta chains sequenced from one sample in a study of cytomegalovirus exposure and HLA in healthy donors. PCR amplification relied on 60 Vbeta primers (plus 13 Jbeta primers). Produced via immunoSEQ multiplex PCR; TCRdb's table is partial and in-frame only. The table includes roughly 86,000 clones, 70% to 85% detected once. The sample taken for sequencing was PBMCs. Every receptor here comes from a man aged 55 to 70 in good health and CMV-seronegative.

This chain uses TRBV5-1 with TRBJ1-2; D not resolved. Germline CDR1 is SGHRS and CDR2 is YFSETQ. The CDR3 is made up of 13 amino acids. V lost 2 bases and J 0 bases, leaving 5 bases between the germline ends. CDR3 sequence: CASSLAPNYGYTF. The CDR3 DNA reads TGCGCCAGCAGCTTAGCGCCTAACTATGGCTACACCTTC.

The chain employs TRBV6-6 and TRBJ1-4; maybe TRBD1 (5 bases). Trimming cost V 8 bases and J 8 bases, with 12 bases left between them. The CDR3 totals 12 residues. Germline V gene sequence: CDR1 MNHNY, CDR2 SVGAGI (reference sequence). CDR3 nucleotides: TGTGCCAGCGAAGGAGGGGCGGAAAAACTGTTTTTT. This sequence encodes CASEGGAEKLFF.

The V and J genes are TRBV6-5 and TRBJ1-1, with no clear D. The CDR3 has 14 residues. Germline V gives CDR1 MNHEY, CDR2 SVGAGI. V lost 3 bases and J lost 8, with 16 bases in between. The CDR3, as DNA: TGTGCCAGCAGTTATGACACCGCCCCGGTGGAAGCTTTCTTT. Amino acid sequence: CASSYDTAPVEAFF.

CDR3 residues: CASSTRSQVQETQYF. The CDR3 region has the DNA TGTGCCAGCAGTACTCGAAGTCAAGTTCAAGAGACCCAGTACTTC. The chain joins TRBV6-1 to TRBJ2-5; no clear D gene. CDR1 is MNHNS, CDR2 SASEGT, per germline. The CDR3 spans 15 residues. V was pared by 5 bases and J by 2 bases, with 15 bases between.

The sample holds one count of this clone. The CDR3 nucleotides read TGTGCCAGCAGCCGCAAGACAGGAGACAATGAAAAACTGTTTTTT. Its protein product is CASSRKTGDNEKLFF. The V call is TRBV7-2, the J call TRBJ1-4, with D tentatively TRBD1 (6 bases). The CDR3 has 15 amino acids. Trimming removed 5 bases at V and 5 bases at J, with 15 bases between. In germline, CDR1 is SGHTA, CDR2 FQGNSA.

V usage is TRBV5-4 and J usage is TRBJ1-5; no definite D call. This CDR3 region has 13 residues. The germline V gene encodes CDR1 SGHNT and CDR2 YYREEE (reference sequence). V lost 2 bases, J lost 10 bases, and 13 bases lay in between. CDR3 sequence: CASSFDTVGPQHF. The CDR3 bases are TGTGCCAGCAGCTTTGACACCGTGGGCCCCCAGCATTTT.

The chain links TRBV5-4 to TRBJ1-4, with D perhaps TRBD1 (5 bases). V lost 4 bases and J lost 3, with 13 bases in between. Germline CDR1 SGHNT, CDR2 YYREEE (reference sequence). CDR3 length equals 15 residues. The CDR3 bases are TGTGCCAGCAGCCCAACCCAGGGTGCTAATGAAAAACTGTTTTTT. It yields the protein CASSPTQGANEKLFF.

The CDR3 region is CASSAQRSYF. The CDR3 DNA reads as TGTGCCAGCAGTGCCCAGAGGTCGTACTTC. The V and J genes are TRBV2 and TRBJ2-7; D uncertain. This CDR3 is 10 amino acids long. Germline CDR1 and CDR2: SNHLY and FYNNEI. Trimming left V 4 bases short and J 12 bases short, with 10 bases between.

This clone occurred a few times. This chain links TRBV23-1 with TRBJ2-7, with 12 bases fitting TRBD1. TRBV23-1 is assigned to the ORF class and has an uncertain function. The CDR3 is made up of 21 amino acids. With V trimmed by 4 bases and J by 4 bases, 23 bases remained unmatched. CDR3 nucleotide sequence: TGCGCCAGCAGTCGCCCTCCTCGGGGACAGGGGGCTTCCCCAATCGTTTACGAGCAGTACTTC. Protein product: CASSRPPRGQGASPIVYEQYF.

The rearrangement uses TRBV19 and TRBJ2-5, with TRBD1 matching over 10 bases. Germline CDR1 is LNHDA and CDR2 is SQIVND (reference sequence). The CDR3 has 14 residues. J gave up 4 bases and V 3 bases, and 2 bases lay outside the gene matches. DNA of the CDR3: TGTGCCAGTAGTATCGGACAGGGGGTAGAGACCCAGTACTTC. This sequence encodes CASSIGQGVETQYF.

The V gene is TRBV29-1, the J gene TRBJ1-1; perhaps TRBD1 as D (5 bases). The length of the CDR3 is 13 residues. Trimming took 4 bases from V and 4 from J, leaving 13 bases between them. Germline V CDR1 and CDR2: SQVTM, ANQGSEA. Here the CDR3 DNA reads TGCAGCGTTGTAAGGCAGGGTGGCACTGAAGCTTTCTTT. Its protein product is CSVVRQGGTEAFF.

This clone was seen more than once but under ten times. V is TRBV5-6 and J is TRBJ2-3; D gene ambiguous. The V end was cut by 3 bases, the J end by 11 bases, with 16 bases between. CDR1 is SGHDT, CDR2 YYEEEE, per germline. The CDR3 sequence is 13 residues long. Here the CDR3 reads CASSSRLHRVQYF. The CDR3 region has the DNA TGTGCCAGCAGCTCCCGGTTACACAGAGTGCAGTATTTT.

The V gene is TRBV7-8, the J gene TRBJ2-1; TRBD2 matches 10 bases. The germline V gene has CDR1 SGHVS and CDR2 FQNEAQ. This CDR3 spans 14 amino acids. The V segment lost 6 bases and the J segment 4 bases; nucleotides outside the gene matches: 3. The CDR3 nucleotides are TGTGCCAGCAGACTAGCGGGGAGATACAATGAGCAGTTCTTC. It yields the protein CASRLAGRYNEQFF.

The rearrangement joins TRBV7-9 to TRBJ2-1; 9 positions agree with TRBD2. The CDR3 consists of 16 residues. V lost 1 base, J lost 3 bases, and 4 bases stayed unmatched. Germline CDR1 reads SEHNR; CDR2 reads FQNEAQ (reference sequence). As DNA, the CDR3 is TGTGCCAGCAGCTTAGACGGACTAGCGAACTACAATGAGCAGTTCTTC. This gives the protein CASSLDGLANYNEQFF.

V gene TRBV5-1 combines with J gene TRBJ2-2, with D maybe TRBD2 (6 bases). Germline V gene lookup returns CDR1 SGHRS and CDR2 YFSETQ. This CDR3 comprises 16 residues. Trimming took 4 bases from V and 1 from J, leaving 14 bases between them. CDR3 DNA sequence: TGCGCCAGCAGCCGGCGGGGCCCAGAGAACACCGGGGAGCTGTTTTTT. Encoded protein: CASSRRGPENTGELFF.

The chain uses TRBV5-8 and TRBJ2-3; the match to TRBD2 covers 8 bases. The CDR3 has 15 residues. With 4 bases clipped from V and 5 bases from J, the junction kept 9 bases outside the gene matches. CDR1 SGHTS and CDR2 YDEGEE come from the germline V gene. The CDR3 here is CASSLAGAGEDTQYF. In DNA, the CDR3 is TGTGCCAGCAGCCTTGCTGGAGCGGGGGAAGATACGCAGTATTTT.

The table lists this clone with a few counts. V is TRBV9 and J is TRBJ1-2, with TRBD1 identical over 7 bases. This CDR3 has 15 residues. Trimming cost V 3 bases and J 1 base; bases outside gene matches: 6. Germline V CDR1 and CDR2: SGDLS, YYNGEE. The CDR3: CASSGGDSHNYGYTF. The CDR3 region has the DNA TGTGCCAGCAGCGGGGGGGACAGCCATAACTATGGCTACACCTTC.

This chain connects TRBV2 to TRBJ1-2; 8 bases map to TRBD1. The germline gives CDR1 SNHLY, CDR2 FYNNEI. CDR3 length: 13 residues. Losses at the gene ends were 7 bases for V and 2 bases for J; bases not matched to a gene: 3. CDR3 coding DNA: TGTGCCAGCACAGGGACAGGCAACTATGGCTACACCTTC. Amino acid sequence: CASTGTGNYGYTF.

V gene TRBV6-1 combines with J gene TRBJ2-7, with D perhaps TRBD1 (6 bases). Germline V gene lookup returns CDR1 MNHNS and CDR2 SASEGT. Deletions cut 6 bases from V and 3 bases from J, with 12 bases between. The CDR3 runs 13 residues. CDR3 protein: CASRWGHFYEQYF. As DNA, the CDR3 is TGTGCCAGCAGATGGGGACATTTCTACGAGCAGTACTTC.

CDR3 region: CASSLDAIGVTEAFF. CDR3 DNA: TGTGCCAGCAGCCTGGACGCAATCGGGGTCACTGAAGCTTTCTTT. This chain joins TRBV6-4 and TRBJ1-1; no clear D gene. With 6 bases removed from V and 4 bases from J, the gap between germline ends came to 18 bases. The CDR3 has 15 amino acids. Germline values: CDR1 MRHNA, CDR2 SNTAGT.

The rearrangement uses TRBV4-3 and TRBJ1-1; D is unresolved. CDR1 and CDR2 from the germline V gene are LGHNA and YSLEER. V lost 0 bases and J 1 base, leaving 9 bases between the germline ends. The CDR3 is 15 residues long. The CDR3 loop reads CASSQDRVQNTEAFF. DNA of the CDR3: TGCGCCAGCAGCCAAGATCGGGTCCAGAACACTGAAGCTTTCTTT.

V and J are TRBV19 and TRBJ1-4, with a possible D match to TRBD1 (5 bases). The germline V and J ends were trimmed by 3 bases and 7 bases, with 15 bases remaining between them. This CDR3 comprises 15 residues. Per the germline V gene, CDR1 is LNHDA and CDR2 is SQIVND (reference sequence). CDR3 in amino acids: CASSIGRDSGEKLFF. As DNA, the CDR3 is TGTGCCAGTAGTATTGGGAGGGACTCGGGTGAAAAACTGTTTTTT.

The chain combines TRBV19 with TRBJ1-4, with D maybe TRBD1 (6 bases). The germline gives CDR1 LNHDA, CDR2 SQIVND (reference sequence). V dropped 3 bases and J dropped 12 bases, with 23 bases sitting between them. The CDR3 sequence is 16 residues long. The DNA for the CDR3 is TGTGCCAGTAGTATGGGTTCAGGGGCGATAATGACCGAACTGTTTTTT. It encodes CASSMGSGAIMTELFF.

The CDR3 protein is CASSKTGTSGTGELFF. CDR3 in DNA: TGCGCCAGCAGTAAAACCGGGACTAGCGGCACCGGGGAGCTGTTTTTT. V is TRBV5-1 and J is TRBJ2-2; TRBD2 matches at 11 bases. CDR1 is SGHRS and CDR2 is YFSETQ in the germline V gene. V lost 5 bases to trimming and J lost 4 bases; unmatched junction nucleotides: 7. The CDR3 has 16 residues.

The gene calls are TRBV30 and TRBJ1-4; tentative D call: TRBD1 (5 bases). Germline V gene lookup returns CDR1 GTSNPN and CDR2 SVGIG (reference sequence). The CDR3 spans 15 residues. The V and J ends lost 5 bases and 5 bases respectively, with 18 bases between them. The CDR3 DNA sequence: TGTGCCTGGGTACCCGGGGCGCGGGGGAATGAAAAACTGTTTTTT. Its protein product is CAWVPGARGNEKLFF.

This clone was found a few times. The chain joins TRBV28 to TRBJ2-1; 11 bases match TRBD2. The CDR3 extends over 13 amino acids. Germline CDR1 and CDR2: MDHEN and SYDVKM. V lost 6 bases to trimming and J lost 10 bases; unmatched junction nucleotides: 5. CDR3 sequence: CASRVAGGPEQFF. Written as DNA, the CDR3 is TGTGCCAGCAGGGTAGCGGGAGGGCCCGAGCAGTTCTTC.

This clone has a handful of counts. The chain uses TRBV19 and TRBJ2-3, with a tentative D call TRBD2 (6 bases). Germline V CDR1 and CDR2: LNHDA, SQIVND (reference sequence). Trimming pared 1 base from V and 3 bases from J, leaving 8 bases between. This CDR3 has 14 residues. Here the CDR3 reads CASSIVRGTDTQYF. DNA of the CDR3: TGTGCCAGTAGTATAGTTCGGGGGACAGATACGCAGTATTTT.

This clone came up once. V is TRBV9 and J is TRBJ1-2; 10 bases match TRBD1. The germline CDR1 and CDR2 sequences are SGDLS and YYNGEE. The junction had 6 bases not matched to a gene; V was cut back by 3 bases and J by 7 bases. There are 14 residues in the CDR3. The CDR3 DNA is TGTGCCAGCAGCGGGGGACAGGGGTTGGGTGGCTACACCTTC. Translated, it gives CASSGGQGLGGYTF.